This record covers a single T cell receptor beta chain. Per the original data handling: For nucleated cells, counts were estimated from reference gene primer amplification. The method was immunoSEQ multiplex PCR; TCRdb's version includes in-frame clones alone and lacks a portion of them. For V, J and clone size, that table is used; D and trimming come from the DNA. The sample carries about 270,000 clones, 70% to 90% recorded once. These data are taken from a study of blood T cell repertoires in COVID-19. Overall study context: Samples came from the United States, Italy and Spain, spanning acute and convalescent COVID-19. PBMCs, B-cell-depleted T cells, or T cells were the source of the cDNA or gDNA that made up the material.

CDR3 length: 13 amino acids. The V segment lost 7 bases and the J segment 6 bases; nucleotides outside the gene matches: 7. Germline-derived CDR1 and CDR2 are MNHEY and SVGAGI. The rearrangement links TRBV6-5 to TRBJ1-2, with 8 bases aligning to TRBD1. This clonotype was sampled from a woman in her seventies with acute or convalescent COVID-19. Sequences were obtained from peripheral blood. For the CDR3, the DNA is TGTGCCAGCACTCTGGACAGGGTTCATGGCTACACCTTC. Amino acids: CASTLDRVHGYTF.